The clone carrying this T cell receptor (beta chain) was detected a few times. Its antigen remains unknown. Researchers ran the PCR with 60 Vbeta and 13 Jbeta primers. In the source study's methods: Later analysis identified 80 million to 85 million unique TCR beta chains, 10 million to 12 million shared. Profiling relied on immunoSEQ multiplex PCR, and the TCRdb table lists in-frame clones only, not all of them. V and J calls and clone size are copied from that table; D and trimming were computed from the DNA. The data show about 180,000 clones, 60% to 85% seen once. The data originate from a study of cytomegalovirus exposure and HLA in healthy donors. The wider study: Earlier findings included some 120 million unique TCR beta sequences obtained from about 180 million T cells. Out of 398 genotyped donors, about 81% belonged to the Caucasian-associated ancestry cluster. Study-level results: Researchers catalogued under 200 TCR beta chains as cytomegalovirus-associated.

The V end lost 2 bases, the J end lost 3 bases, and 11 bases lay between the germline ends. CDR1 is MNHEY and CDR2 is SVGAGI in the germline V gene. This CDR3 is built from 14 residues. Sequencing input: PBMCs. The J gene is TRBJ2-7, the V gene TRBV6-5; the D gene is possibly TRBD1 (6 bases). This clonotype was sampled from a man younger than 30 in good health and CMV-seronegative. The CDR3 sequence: CASSYGQGLYEQYF. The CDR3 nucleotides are TGTGCCAGCAGTTACGGGCAGGGGCTCTACGAGCAGTACTTC.